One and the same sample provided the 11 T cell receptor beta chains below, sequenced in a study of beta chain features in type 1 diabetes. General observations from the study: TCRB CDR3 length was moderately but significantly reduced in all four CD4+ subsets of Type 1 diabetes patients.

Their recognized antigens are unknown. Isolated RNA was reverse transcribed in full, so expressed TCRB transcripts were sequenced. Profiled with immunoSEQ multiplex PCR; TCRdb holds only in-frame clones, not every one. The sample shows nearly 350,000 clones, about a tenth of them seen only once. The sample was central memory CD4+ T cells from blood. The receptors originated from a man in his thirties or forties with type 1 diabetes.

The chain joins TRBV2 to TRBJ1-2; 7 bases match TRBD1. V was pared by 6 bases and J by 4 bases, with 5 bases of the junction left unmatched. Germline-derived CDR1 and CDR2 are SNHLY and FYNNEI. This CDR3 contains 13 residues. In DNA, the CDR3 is TGTGCCAGCAGCGACGGGACAGTCTATGGCTACACCTTC. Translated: CASSDGTVYGYTF.

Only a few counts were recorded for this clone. The CDR3 DNA follows: TGCAGCGTTGATCGAGACGGCTATGGCTACACCTTC. Translating gives CSVDRDGYGYTF. V and J are TRBV29-1 and TRBJ1-2; no clear D. V lost 3 bases and J lost 4, with 9 bases in between. There are 12 residues in the CDR3. The germline V gene encodes CDR1 SQVTM and CDR2 ANQGSEA.

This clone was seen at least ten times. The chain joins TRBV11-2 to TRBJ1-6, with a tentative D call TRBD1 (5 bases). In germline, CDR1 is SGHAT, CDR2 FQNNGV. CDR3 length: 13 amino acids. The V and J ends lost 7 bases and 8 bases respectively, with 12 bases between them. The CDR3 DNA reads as TGTGCCAGCACCCTCGGGGGAGATTCACCCCTCCACTTT. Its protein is CASTLGGDSPLHF.

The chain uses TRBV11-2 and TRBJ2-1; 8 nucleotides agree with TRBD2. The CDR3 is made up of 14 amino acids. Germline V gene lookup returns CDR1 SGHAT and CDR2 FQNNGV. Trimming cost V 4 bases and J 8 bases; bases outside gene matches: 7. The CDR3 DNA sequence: TGTGCCAGCAGCTCCAGGACTAGCCTGGATGAGCAGTTCTTC. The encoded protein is CASSSRTSLDEQFF.

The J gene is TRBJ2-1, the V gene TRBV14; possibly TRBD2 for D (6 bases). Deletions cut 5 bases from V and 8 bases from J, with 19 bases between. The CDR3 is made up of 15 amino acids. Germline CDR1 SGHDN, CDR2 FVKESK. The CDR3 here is CASSWAAGTQDEQFF. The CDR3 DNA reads TGTGCCAGCAGCTGGGCCGCCGGGACTCAGGATGAGCAGTTCTTC.

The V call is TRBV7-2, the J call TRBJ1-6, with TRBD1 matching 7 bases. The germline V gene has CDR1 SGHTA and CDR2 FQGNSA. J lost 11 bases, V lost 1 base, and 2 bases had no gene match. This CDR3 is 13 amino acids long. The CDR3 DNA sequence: TGTGCCAGCAGCTTAGGACAGGGTACACCCCTCCACTTT. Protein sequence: CASSLGQGTPLHF. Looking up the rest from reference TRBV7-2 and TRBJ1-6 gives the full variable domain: GAGVSQSPSNKVTEKGKDVELRCDPISGHTALYWYRQSLGQGLEFLIYFQGNSAPDKSGLPSDRFSAERTGGSVSTLTIQRTQQEDSAVYLCASSLGQGTPLHFGNGTRLTVT.

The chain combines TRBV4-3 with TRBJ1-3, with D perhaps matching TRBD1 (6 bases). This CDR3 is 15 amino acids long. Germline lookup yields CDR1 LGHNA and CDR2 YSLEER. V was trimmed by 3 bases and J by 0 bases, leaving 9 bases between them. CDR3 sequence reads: CASSQGQTSGNTIYF. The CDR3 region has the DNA TGCGCCAGCAGCCAGGGACAAACCTCTGGAAACACCATATATTTT.

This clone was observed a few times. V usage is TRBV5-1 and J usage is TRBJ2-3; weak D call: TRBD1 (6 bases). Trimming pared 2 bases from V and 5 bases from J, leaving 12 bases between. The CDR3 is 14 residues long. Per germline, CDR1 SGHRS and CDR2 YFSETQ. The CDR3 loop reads CASSFGGPIDTQYF. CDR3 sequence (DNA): TGCGCCAGCAGCTTTGGGGGCCCGATAGATACGCAGTATTTT.

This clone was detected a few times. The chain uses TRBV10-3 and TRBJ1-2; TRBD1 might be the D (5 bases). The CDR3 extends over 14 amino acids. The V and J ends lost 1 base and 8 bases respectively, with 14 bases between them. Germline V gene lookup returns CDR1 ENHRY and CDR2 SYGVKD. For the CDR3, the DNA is TGTGCCATCAGTGAGTGGCAGGGAATCGGCGGCTACACCTTC. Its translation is CAISEWQGIGGYTF.

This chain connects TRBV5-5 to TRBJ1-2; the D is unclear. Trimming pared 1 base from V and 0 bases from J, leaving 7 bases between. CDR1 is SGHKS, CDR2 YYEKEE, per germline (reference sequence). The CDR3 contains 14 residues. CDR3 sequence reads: CASSLHGANYGYTF. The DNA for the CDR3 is TGTGCCAGCAGCTTGCATGGTGCTAACTATGGCTACACCTTC.

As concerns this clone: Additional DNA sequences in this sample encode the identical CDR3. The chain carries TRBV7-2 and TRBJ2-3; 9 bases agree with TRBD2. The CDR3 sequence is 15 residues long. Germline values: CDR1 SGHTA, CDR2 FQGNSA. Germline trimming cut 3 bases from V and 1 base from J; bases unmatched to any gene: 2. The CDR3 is CASSFASGGTDTQYF. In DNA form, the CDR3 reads TGTGCCAGCAGCTTTGCTAGCGGGGGCACAGATACGCAGTATTTT.